The clone carrying this T cell receptor (beta chain) was detected once. The data stem from a study of radiation and T cells in renal cell carcinoma. Profiled with immunoSEQ multiplex PCR; TCRdb holds only in-frame clones, not every one. Here the sample spans 50,000 to 75,000 clones, 60% to 85% being singletons. As for time point: baseline pretreatment blood. Treatment indicated: 15 Gy SBRT to primary tumor, nephrectomy 4 weeks later. Germline lookup yields CDR1 SGDLS and CDR2 YYNGEE. The V segment lost 3 bases and the J segment 3 bases; nucleotides outside the gene matches: 10. This CDR3 has 17 residues.

V and J are TRBV9 and TRBJ2-3, with 10 bases identical to TRBD2. The sequence derives from a man aged 55 to 70 with renal cell carcinoma. Source: blood, taken from a patient whose treatment included radiotherapy and nephrectomy. The CDR3 loop reads CASSGSGGASFTDTQYF. CDR3 nucleotides: TGTGCCAGCAGCGGAAGCGGGGGGGCGAGTTTTACAGATACGCAGTATTTT.